Given below is one T cell receptor (beta chain) in context. The CDR3 spans 16 residues. The V and J ends lost 0 bases and 7 bases respectively, with 16 bases between them. Germline CDR1 reads SGHNT; CDR2 reads YENEEA. TCRdb keeps only in-frame clones here, not all; method: immunoSEQ multiplex PCR. Among 75,000 to 100,000 clones listed, roughly 92% were seen once. The source of the sample is a study of T cell changes during pregnancy in multiple sclerosis. The rearrangement joins TRBV11-3 to TRBJ2-1, with D perhaps TRBD2 (5 bases). This sequence was found in a female donor with multiple sclerosis, enrolled in a pregnancy study. This sample comprised peripheral blood, obtained after pregnancy. The CDR3 region is CASSLDGTSDANEQFF. The CDR3 nucleotides are TGTGCCAGCAGCTTAGATGGTACTAGTGATGCGAATGAGCAGTTCTTC.